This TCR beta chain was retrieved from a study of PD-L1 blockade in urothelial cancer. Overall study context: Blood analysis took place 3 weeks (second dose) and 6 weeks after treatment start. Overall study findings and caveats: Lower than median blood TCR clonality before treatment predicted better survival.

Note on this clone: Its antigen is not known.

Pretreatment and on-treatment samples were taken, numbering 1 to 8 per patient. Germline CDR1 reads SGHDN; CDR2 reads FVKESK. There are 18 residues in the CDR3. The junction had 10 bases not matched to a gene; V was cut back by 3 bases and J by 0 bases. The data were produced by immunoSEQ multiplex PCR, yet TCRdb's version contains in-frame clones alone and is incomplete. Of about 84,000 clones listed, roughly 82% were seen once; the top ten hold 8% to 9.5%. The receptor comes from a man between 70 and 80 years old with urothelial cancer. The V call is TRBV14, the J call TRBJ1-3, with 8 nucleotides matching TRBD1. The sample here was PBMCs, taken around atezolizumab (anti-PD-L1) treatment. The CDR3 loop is CASSHLGTGWDSGNTIYF. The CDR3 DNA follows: TGTGCCAGCAGCCATCTCGGGACAGGCTGGGACTCTGGAAACACCATATATTTT.